This T cell receptor beta chain was profiled in a study of blood T cell repertoires in COVID-19 (TCRdb year 2020). Regarding the research as a whole: The collaborator samples originated in the United States, Italy and Spain and spanned the acute and convalescent phases of COVID-19. The prospective study material was composed of cDNA or gDNA derived from T cells, B-cell-depleted T cells, or PBMCs. Deeply sampled blood TCRbeta repertoires from subjects exposed to, actively infected with, or recovered from COVID-19 were included in the dataset. The repertoires were released in a freely available public database meant as a resource for research on the immune response to SARS-CoV-2. The samples were drawn from the first 160 participants of the ongoing ImmuneRACE study and from over a thousand subjects provided by 6 global collaborators. A de-identified subject ID, COVID-19 status, age in years and sex were almost always included in the sample metadata. HLA class I and class II types, where available, came from metadata supplied by the sample provider rather than from assay-based typing.

The full study reports these points: Clinical and demographic metadata were provided uncurated, with the amount varying by source and participant.

Note on this clone: Its antigen remains unidentified. No much larger clone exists at a distance of one base, and base qualities are not known.

In the prospective study, participants were about 18 to 100 years old, resided in about two dozen geographic areas of the United States, and were enrolled through a virtual design. Cohort assignment in the prospective study relied on participant-reported clinical history from a screening survey and a study questionnaire. Mobile phlebotomists in the prospective study collected whole blood, serum and a nasopharyngeal or oropharyngeal swab from every participant. Over an approximately 2-month period, participants in the prospective study had the option of providing additional blood draws and questionnaires. Before DNA extraction, prospective study blood samples were shipped either frozen or at room temperature. TCRbeta CDR3 regions were amplified from genomic DNA using the immunoSEQ Assay, a bias-controlled multiplex PCR. Concerning the study's data processing: The number of nucleated cells in each sample was estimated from the amplification of reference gene primers within the assay. Sequence reads were collapsed and filtered to measure the absolute abundance of every unique TCRbeta CDR3 rearrangement. For each sample, productive Simpson clonality was calculated by taking the square root of Simpson's diversity index across productive rearrangements. In its TCRdb copy, this immuneACCESS table keeps in-frame sequences only and misses some clones. Where compared with another copy, unresolved V genes explain less than half of these, and the others have no known cause. V and J calls and clone size are given by that table; D and trimming were obtained from the DNA. This sample holds roughly 200,000 clones; about nine tenths were observed only once. The ten largest clones capture 10% to 13% of the sample.

This TCR was sampled from a man between 18 and 29 years old with acute COVID-19. Sequenced sample: PBMCs or T cells enriched from blood (not recorded which).

The CDR3 reads as follows: CASSPQGSGGGYTF. The DNA sequence reads TGTGCCAGCTCACCTCAGGGGTCTGGGGGTGGCTACACCTTC. The rearranged chain carries TRBV18 and TRBJ1-2; the D gene is possibly TRBD1, with 6 bases matching. Cut back by 3 bases and 7 bases, the V and J ends lie 15 bases apart. Taken from cysteine to phenylalanine, the CDR3 has 14 residues. The read is trimmed to its CDR3 DNA, 42 bases read in frame from base 1. Based on the germline V gene, the CDR1 and CDR2 sequences are KGHSH and LQKENI.